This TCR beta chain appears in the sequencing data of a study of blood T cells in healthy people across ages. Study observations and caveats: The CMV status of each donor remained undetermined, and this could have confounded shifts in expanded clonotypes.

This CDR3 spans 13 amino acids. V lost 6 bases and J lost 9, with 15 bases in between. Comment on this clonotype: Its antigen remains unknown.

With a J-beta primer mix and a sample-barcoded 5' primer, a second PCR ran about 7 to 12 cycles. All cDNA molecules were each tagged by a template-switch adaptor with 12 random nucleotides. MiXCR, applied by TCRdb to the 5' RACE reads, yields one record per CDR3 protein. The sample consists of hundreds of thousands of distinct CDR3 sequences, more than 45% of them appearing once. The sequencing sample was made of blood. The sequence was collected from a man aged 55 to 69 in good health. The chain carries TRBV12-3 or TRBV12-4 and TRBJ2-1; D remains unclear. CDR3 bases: TGTGCCAGCAGCCTTAACCTAACTCCTGAGCAGTTCTTC. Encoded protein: CASSLNLTPEQFF.